This T cell receptor beta chain was identified in a study of Tregs in tolerant kidney transplant recipients. Germline-derived CDR1 and CDR2 are SGHTA and FQGTGA. Trimming took off 6 bases at V and 6 bases at J, with 15 bases between the two ends. This CDR3 is 13 amino acids long. For this clone: The antigen is undetermined.

Some clones are missing from TCRdb's copy, which holds only in-frame ones; the method was immunoSEQ multiplex PCR. Here the sample spans about 44,000 clones, less than 97% being singletons. Whole-study results and caveats: Tregs expanded with activated donor B cells seemed most donor-specific. No direct test of biological reproducibility was done here.

The sequence was obtained from a human donor in good health. Sequencing input: Tregs from blood cultured with allogeneic cells. This chain uses TRBV7-3 with TRBJ2-7; maybe TRBD2 (5 bases). The CDR3 loop reads CASSSTGISEQYF. The CDR3 DNA reads TGTGCCAGCAGTTCCACGGGGATTTCCGAGCAGTACTTC. Full variable domain (rest looked up from reference TRBV7-3 and TRBJ2-7): GAGVSQTPSNKVTEKGKYVELRCDPISGHTALYWYRQSLGQGPEFLIYFQGTGAADDSGLPNDRFFAVRPEGSVSTLKIQRTERGDSAVYLCASSSTGISEQYFGPGTRLTVT.